This T cell receptor (beta chain) is drawn from a study of blood T cell repertoires in COVID-19. Study-wide context: There were acute and convalescent COVID-19 samples, and they came from the United States, Italy and Spain.

Assignments of participants to cohorts depended upon their own reported clinical history. Cohort 3 donors were reported recovered after two negative PCRs, clearance, or symptom resolution. Trimming at V came to 4 bases and at J to 4 bases, leaving 8 bases not matched to a gene. The CDR3 is 14 residues long. Germline V gene data show CDR1 as SGDLS and CDR2 as YYNGEE. Methods used by the authors: From reference gene primer amplification, estimates of nucleated cell counts were derived. Using immunoSEQ multiplex PCR, the repertoire was profiled, and TCRdb retains in-frame clones only, with some absent. D and trimming were read from the DNA, whereas the V and J calls and clone size are those reported in that table. The table lists 300,000 to 350,000 clones, roughly 88% of them singletons.

The V and J genes are TRBV9 and TRBJ2-7; 7 bases agree with TRBD2. The clonotype was recovered from a man aged 30 to 45 who had recovered from COVID-19. The sample consisted of PBMCs or T cells enriched from blood (not recorded which). In DNA, the CDR3 is TGTGCCAGCAGCCCCGGGGGGTCCCTATACGAGCAGTACTTC. Translated, it gives CASSPGGSLYEQYF.